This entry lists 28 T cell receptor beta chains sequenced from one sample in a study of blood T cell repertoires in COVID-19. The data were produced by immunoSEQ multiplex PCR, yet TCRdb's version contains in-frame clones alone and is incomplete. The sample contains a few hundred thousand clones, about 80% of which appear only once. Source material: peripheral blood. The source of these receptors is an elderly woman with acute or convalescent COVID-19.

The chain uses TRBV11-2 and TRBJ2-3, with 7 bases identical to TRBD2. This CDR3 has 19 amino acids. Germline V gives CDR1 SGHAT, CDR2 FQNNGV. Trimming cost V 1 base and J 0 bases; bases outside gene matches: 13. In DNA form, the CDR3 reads TGTGCCAGCAGCTTAGTGGGGTCAGTAGCGGGTCATAGCACAGATACGCAGTATTTT. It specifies CASSLVGSVAGHSTDTQYF.

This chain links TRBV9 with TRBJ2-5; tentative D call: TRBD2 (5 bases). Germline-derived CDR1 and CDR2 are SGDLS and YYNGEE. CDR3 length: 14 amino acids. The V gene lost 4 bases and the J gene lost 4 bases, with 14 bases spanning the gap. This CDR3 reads CASSPRLRVETQYF. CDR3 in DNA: TGTGCCAGCAGCCCCAGACTGAGGGTAGAGACCCAGTACTTC.

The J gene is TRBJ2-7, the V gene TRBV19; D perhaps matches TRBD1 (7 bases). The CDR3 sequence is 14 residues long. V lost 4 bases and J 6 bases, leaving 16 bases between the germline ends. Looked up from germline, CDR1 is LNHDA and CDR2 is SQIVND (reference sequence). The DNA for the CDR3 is TGTGCCAGTAGTAACAGGGGCCTGGGGGGCGAGCAGTACTTC. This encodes CASSNRGLGGEQYF.

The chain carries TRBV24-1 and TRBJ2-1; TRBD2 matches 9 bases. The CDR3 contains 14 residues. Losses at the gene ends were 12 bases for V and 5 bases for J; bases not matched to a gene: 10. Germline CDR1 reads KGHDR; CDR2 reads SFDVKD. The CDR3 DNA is TGTGCCCCCCAGGCGGGAGGGCCGGACAATGAGCAGTTCTTC. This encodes CAPQAGGPDNEQFF.

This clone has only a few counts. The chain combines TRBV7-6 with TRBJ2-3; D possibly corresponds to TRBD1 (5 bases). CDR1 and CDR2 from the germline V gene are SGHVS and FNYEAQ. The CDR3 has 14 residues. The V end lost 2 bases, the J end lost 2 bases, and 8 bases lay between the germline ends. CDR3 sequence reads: CASSLKGPTDTQYF. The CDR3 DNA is TGTGCCAGCAGCTTAAAGGGGCCCACAGATACGCAGTATTTT. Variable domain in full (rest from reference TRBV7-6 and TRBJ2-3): GAGVSQSPRYKVTKRGQDVALRCDPISGHVSLYWYRQALGQGPEFLTYFNYEAQQDKSGLPNDRFSAERPEGSISTLTIQRTEQRDSAMYRCASSLKGPTDTQYFGPGTRLTVL.

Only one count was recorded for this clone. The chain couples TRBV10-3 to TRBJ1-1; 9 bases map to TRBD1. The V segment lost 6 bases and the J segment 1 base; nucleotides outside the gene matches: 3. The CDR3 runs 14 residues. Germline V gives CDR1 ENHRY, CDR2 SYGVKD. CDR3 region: CAIRGQGRNTEAFF. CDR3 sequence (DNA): TGTGCCATCAGGGGACAGGGAAGGAACACTGAAGCTTTCTTT.

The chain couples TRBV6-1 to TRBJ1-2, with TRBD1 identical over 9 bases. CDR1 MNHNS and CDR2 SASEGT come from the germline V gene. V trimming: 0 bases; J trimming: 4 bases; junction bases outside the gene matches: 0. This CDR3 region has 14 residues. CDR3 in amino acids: CASSEAQGAYGYTF. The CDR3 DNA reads TGTGCCAGCAGTGAAGCACAGGGGGCCTATGGCTACACCTTC.

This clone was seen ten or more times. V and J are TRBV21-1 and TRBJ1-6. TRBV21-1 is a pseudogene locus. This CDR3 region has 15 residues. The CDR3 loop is CASSKLRGGNSPLHF. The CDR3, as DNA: TGTGCCAGCAGCAAATTGAGAGGAGGCAATTCACCCCTCCACTTT.

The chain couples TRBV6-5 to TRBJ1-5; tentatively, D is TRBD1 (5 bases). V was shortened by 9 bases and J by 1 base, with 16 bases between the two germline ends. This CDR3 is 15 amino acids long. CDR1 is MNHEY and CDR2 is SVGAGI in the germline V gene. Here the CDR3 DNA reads TGTGCCAGTTCCATCGGACGGACAAGCAATCAGCCCCAGCATTTT. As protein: CASSIGRTSNQPQHF.

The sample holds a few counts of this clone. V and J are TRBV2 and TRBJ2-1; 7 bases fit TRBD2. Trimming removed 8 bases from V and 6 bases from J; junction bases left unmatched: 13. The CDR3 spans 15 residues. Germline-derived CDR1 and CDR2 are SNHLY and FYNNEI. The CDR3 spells CASLPEAGAVNEQFF. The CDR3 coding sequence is TGTGCCAGCTTACCCGAGGCGGGAGCGGTCAATGAGCAGTTCTTC.

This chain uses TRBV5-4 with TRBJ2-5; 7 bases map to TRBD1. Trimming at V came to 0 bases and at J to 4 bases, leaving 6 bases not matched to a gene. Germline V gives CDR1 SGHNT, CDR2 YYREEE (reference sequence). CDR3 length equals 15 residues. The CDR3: CASSLAVAGGETQYF. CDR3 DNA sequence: TGTGCCAGCAGCTTGGCTGTGGCAGGGGGAGAGACCCAGTACTTC.

The CDR3 here is CASSLGTSGSSNEQFF. The CDR3 coding sequence is TGCGCCAGCAGCTTGGGGACTAGCGGGAGCTCCAATGAGCAGTTCTTC. This chain joins TRBV5-1 and TRBJ2-1, with 13 positions matching TRBD2. The CDR3 runs to 16 residues. The V segment lost 0 bases and the J segment 6 bases; nucleotides outside the gene matches: 3. The germline CDR1 and CDR2 sequences are SGHRS and YFSETQ.

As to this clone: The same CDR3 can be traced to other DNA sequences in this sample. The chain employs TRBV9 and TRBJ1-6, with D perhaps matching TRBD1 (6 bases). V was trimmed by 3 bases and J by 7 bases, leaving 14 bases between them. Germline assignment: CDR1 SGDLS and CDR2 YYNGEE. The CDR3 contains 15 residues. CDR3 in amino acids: CASSEGGQGNSPLHF. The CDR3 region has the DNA TGTGCCAGCAGCGAGGGGGGGCAGGGGAATTCACCCCTCCACTTT.

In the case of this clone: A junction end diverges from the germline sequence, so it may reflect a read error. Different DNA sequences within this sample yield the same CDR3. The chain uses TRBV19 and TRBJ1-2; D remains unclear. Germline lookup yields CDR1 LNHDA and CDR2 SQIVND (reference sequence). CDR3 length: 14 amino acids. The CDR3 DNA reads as TGTGCCAGTAGTATCCTAGGCAACTCATATGGCTACACTTTC. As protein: CASSILGNSYGYTF.

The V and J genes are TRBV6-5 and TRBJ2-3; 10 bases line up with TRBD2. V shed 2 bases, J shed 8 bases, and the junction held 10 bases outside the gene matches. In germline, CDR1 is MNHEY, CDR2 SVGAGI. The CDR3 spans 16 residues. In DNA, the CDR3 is TGTGCCAGCAGTTACGGTTTAGCGGGGGGCCTTGGTACGCAGTATTTT. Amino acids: CASSYGLAGGLGTQYF.

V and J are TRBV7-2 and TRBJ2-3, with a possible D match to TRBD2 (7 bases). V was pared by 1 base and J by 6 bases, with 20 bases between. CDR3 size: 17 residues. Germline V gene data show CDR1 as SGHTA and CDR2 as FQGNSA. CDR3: CASSLVSSGGPRDTQYF. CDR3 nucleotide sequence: TGTGCCAGCAGCTTAGTATCGTCGGGGGGCCCTCGGGATACGCAGTATTTT.

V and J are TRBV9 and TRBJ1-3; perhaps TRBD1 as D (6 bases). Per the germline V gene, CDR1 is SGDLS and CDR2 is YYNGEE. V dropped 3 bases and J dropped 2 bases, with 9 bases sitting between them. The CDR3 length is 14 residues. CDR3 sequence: CASSGTETGNTIYF. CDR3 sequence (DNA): TGTGCCAGCAGCGGGACAGAGACTGGAAACACCATATATTTT.

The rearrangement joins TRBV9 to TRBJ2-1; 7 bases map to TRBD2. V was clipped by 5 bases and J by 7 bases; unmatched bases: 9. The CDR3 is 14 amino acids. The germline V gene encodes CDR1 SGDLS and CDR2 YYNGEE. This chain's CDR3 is CASSFGRTGNEQFF. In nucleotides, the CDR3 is TGTGCCAGCAGTTTCGGGAGGACGGGGAATGAGCAGTTCTTC.

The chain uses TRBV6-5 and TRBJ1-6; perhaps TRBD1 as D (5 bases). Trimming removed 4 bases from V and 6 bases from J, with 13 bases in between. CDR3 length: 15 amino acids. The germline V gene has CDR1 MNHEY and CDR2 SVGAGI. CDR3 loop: CASSSQGLANSPLHF. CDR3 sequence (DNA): TGTGCCAGCAGTTCCCAGGGTTTAGCTAATTCACCCCTCCACTTT.

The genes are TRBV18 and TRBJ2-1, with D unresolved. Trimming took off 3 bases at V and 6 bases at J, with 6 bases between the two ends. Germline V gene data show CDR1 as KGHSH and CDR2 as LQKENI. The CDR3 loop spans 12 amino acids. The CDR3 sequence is CASSPRLNEQFF. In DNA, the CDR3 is TGTGCCAGCTCACCTAGACTCAATGAGCAGTTCTTC.

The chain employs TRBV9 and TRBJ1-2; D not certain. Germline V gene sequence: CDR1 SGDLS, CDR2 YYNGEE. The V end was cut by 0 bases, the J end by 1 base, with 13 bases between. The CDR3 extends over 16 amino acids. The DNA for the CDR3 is TGTGCCAGCAGCGTAGGGCCCCACGCGGATAACTATGGCTACACCTTC. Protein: CASSVGPHADNYGYTF.

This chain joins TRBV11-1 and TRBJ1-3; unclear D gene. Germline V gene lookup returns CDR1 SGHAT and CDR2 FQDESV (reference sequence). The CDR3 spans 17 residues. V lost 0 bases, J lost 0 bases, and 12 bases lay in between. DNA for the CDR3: TGTGCCAGCAGCTTAGCGTCCGGAGCCTTCTCTGGAAACACCATATATTTT. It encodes CASSLASGAFSGNTIYF. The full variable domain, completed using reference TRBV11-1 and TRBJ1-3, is EAEVAQSPRYKITEKSQAVAFWCDPISGHATLYWYRQILGQGPELLVQFQDESVVDDSQLPKDRFSAERLKGVDSTLKIQPAELGDSAMYLCASSLASGAFSGNTIYFGEGSWLTVV.

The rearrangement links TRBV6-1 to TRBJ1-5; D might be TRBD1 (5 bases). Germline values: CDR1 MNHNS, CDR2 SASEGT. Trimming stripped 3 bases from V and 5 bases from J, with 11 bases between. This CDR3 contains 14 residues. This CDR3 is CASSDAGGDQPQHF. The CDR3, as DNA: TGTGCCAGCAGTGATGCGGGGGGTGATCAGCCCCAGCATTTT.

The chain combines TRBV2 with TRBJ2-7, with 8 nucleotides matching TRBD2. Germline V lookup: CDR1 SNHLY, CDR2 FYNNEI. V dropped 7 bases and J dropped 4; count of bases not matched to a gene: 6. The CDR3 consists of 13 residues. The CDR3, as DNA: TGTGCCAGCAACCGGGAGGGCCGATACGAGCAGTACTTC. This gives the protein CASNREGRYEQYF.

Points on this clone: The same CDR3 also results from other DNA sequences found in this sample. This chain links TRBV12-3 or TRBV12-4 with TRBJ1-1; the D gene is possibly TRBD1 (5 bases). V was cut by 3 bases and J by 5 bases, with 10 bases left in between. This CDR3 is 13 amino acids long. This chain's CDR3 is CASSLMGGTEAFF. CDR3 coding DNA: TGTGCCAGCAGTTTGATGGGGGGAACTGAAGCTTTCTTT.

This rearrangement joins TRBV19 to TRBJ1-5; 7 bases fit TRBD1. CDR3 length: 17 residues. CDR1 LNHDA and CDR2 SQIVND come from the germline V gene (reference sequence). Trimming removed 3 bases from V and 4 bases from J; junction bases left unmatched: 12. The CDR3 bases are TGTGCCAGTAGTATCGGATTTTACGGGGACAGAAATCAGCCCCAGCATTTT. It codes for CASSIGFYGDRNQPQHF.

For the CDR3, the DNA is TGTGCCAGCAGCCTACGGGAGGTTAATACGCAGTATTTT. Translation gives CASSLREVNTQYF. This sequence joins TRBV12-3 or TRBV12-4 and TRBJ2-3; 7 nucleotides agree with TRBD2. The CDR3 is 13 residues long. V lost 6 bases to trimming and J lost 7 bases; unmatched junction nucleotides: 7.

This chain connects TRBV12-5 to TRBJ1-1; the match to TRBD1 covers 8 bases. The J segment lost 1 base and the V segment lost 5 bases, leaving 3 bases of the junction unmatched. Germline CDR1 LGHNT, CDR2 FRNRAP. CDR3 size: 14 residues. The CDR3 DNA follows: TGTGCTAGTGGTGACCAGGGGGCGAACACTGAAGCTTTCTTT. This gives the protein CASGDQGANTEAFF.